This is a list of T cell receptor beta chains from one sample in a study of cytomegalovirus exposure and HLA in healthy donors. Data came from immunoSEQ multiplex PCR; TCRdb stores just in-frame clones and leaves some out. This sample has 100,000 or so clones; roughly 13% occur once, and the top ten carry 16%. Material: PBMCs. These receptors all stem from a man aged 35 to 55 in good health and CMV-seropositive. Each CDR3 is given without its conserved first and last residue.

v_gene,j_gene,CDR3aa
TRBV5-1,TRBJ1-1,ASREENTEAF
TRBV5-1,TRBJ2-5,ASSVGQGRETQY
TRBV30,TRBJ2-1,AYLAGSNEQF
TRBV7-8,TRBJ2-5,ASSLRGRETQY
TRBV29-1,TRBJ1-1,SFTGFNTEAF
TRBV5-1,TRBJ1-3,ASSLAGRHSGNTIY
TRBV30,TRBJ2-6,AWTSGANVLT
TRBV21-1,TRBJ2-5,ASSKSEQETQY
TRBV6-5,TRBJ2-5,ASSYDSEETQY
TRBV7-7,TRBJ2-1,ASSLGQGEYNEQF
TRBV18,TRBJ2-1,ASSPRTGKGYEQF
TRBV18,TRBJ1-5,ASSRILGANQPQH